This TCR beta chain emerged from a study of blood T cell repertoires in COVID-19. Study background: Sites in the United States, Italy and Spain provided acute and convalescent COVID-19 samples. PBMCs, B-cell-depleted T cells, or T cells were the source of the cDNA or gDNA that made up the material.

Participants spanned ages about 18 to 90 years and resided in 24 US areas. This CDR3 is 13 amino acids long. Germline CDR1 and CDR2: SGHAT and FQNNGV. V dropped 3 bases and J dropped 1 base, with 6 bases sitting between them. Only in-frame clones appear in the TCRdb table, and some are missing; sequencing was by immunoSEQ multiplex PCR. Of about 270,000 clones listed, about nine tenths are singletons. Material: PBMCs or T cells enriched from blood (not recorded which). This TCR derives from a woman aged 50 to 65 who had recovered from COVID-19. V gene TRBV11-2 combines with J gene TRBJ1-1; D ambiguous. The DNA for the CDR3 is TGTGCCAGCAGCTTCGACAAGAACACTGAAGCTTTCTTT. Translation gives CASSFDKNTEAFF.